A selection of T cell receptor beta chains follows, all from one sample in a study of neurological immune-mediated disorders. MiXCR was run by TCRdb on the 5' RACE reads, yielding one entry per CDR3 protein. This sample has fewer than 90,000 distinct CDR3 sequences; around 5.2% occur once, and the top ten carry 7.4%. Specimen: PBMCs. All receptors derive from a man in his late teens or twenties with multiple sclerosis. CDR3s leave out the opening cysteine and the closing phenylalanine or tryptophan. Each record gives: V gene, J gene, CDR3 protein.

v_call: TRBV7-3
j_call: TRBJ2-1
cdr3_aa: ASSANEQF

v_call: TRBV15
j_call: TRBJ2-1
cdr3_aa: ATGTSRYNEQF

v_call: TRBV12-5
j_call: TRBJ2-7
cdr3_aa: ASGRDPYEQY

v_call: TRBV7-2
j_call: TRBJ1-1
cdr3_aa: ASRAPGVTEAF

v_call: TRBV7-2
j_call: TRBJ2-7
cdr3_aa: ASSFVGTGGEQY

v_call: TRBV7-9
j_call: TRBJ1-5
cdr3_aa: ASSLSREGNQPQH

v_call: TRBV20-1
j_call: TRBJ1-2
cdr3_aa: SARTSTSGYT

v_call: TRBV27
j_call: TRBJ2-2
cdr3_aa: ASTGTANTGELF

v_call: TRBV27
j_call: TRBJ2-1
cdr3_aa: ASSSGLAGVGEQF

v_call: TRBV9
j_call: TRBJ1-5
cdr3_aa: ASSASGQVQQPQN

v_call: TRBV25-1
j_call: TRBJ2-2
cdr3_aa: ASSPRDRGIGELF

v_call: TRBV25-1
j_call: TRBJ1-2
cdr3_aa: ASSGGERGYGQT

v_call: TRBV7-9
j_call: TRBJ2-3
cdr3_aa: ASSLDTDPDTQY

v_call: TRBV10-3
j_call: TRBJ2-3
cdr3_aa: ATNPIGRGRGVDTQY

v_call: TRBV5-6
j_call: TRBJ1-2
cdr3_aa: ASSPGDYGYT

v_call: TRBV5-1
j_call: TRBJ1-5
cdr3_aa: ASSPGLGGVNQPQN

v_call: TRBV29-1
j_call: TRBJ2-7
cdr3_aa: SVEAVAGPYEQY

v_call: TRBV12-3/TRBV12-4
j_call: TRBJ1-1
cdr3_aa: ASSLAGVKALKDEAF